The 18 T cell receptor beta chains presented below share a single source sample, sequenced in a study of prognosis after radiotherapy for stage I lung cancer. Starting from genomic DNA, TCR beta CDR3 was amplified through two-round multiplex PCR. During first-round PCR, primers specific to each TRBV and TRBJ gene were used. TCRdb re-called the multiplex PCR reads with MiXCR, one entry per CDR3 protein. This table holds tens of thousands of distinct CDR3 sequences, around 40% found once. The specimen comprised PBMCs, sampled before or after stereotactic body radiation therapy (not recorded which). The receptors stem from a donor aged 50 or older with non-small cell lung cancer.

This clonotype was counted many times. The genes are TRBV12-3 or TRBV12-4 and TRBJ2-7, with D possibly matching TRBD1 (5 bases). This CDR3 region has 14 residues. V gave up 3 bases and J gave up 2 bases, with 11 bases separating them. The CDR3 DNA sequence: TGTGCCAGCAGTTTGGGTCAGGGAACCTACGAGCAGTACTTC. It is translated as CASSLGQGTYEQYF.

Ten or more counts support this clonotype. V gene TRBV4-2 combines with J gene TRBJ2-1; 8 bases line up with TRBD2. Germline V gene sequence: CDR1 LGHNA, CDR2 YNFKEQ. Losses at the gene ends were 2 bases for V and 2 bases for J; bases not matched to a gene: 8. The CDR3 contains 17 residues. DNA for the CDR3: TGTGCCAGCAGCCAAAGCCTAGCGGGTGTCGCCTACAATGAGCAGTTCTTC. Translation gives CASSQSLAGVAYNEQFF.

This clonotype appeared many times. The chain carries TRBV9 and TRBJ2-5; D tentatively reads TRBD1 or TRBD2 (6 bases each). Germline V CDR1 and CDR2: SGDLS, YYNGEE. This CDR3 contains 13 residues. V lost 2 bases, J lost 5 bases, and 10 bases lay in between. CDR3: CASSVRGGETQYF. CDR3 bases: TGTGCCAGCAGCGTTAGAGGGGGGGAGACCCAGTACTTC.

This clonotype appeared a single time. The chain carries TRBV7-9 and TRBJ2-1, with 12 bases that match TRBD2. After removal of 5 bases from V and 5 bases from J, the junction contained 4 bases not matched to a gene. Germline values: CDR1 SEHNR, CDR2 FQNEAQ (reference sequence). This CDR3 comprises 15 residues. The CDR3, as DNA: TGTGCCAGCAGCCCTAGCGGGAGGGCCAACAATGAGCAGTTCTTC. As protein: CASSPSGRANNEQFF. The full variable domain, completed using reference TRBV7-9 and TRBJ2-1, is DTGVSQNPRHKITKRGQNVTFRCDPISEHNRLYWYRQTLGQGPEFLTYFQNEAQLEKSRLLSDRFSAERPKGSFSTLEIQRTEQGDSAMYLCASSPSGRANNEQFFGPGTRLTVL.

For this clonotype: This is likely an artifact of a read error, given a far larger clone one base away. The chain is built from TRBV7-2 and TRBJ2-2; TRBD2 matches 8 bases. The CDR3 has 15 residues. The germline V gene has CDR1 SGHTA and CDR2 FQGNSA. The CDR3 is CASILYSGGSGELFF. CDR3 nucleotides: TGTGCCAGCATCTTATACAGCGGGGGCTCCGGGGAGCTGTTTTTT.

V gene TRBV6-9 combines with J gene TRBJ2-3, with D possibly matching TRBD2 (6 bases). The CDR3 consists of 17 residues. Germline loops: CDR1 MNHGY, CDR2 SVAAGI. V was trimmed by 4 bases and J by 0 bases, leaving 17 bases between them. The CDR3 loop is CASSSVPLATSTDTQYF. The CDR3 bases are TGTGCCAGCAGTTCAGTCCCGCTAGCGACTAGCACAGATACGCAGTATTTT.

This clonotype was observed many times. The junction and the germline gene differ at one end; a read error may be behind it. The chain links TRBV5-1 to TRBJ1-5; 8 bases match TRBD1. Germline V gene sequence: CDR1 SGHRS, CDR2 YFSETQ. This CDR3 contains 15 residues. In DNA, the CDR3 is TGTGCCAGCAGCCCTGACCGGGACAGGTATCAGCCCCAGCATTTT. Protein product: CASSPDRDRYQPQHF.

This clonotype was counted ten times or more. The chain is built from TRBV3-1 and TRBJ2-7; 13 positions agree with TRBD2. After removal of 6 bases from V and 4 bases from J, the junction contained 3 bases not matched to a gene. CDR1 and CDR2 (germline): LGHDT, YNNKEL (reference sequence). The CDR3 is 14 amino acids. Here the CDR3 reads CASSLTSGRYEQYF. CDR3 sequence (DNA): TGTGCCAGCAGTCTGACTAGCGGGAGGTACGAGCAGTACTTC.

In this sample, this clonotype turned up many times. The chain employs TRBV6-4 and TRBJ2-3; the match to TRBD1 covers 7 bases. Germline assignment: CDR1 MRHNA and CDR2 SNTAGT. The CDR3 consists of 15 residues. The V gene end was trimmed by 3 bases and the J gene end by 6 bases; junction bases not matched to a gene: 9. The DNA for the CDR3 is TGTGCCAGCAGTGAAGGGGGCCCCGCAGGGGATACGCAGTATTTT. Its protein is CASSEGGPAGDTQYF.

This clonotype was picked up many times. The V and J genes are TRBV7-9 and TRBJ2-3; 10 bases match TRBD2. After removal of 5 bases from V and 0 bases from J, the junction contained 5 bases not matched to a gene. Germline lookup yields CDR1 SEHNR and CDR2 FQNEAQ (reference sequence). The CDR3 is made up of 16 amino acids. CDR3 DNA: TGTGCCAGCAGCCCCGGGACTAGCGTTAGCACAGATACGCAGTATTTT. It translates to CASSPGTSVSTDTQYF.

This clonotype was recorded at least ten times. This chain joins TRBV12-3 or TRBV12-4 and TRBJ2-5; maybe TRBD1 (6 bases). The CDR3 length is 13 residues. V was clipped by 3 bases and J by 2 bases, with 7 bases between them. The CDR3 DNA reads TGTGCCAGCAGTTTGGGGACACAAGAGACCCAGTACTTC. Amino acids: CASSLGTQETQYF.

The gene calls are TRBV6-9 and TRBJ2-6, with D uncertain. Trimming stripped 6 bases from V and 2 bases from J, with 17 bases between. CDR1 and CDR2 (germline): MNHGY, SVAAGI. The CDR3 covers 17 residues. CDR3 DNA: TGTGCCAGCAGCCATGTAATTAGTGCGGCTGGGGCCAACGTCCTGACTTTC. This codes for CASSHVISAAGANVLTF.

This clonotype was found many times. This chain uses TRBV18 with TRBJ2-1; 7 nucleotides align to TRBD1. Germline-derived CDR1 and CDR2 are KGHSH and LQKENI. The CDR3 extends over 16 amino acids. V trimming: 3 bases; J trimming: 2 bases; junction bases outside the gene matches: 7. The CDR3 loop reads CASSPTGTATYNEQFF. For the CDR3, the DNA is TGTGCCAGCTCACCGACCGGGACAGCCACCTACAATGAGCAGTTCTTC.

This chain uses TRBV11-3 with TRBJ2-7; 12 bases are shared with TRBD1. V shed 4 bases, J shed 5 bases, and the junction held 3 bases outside the gene matches. Germline CDR1 and CDR2: SGHNT and YENEEA. This CDR3 is 14 amino acids long. This chain's CDR3 is CASSYGTGGDEQYF. CDR3 nucleotides: TGTGCCAGCAGCTACGGGACAGGGGGCGACGAGCAGTACTTC.

The chain employs TRBV19 and TRBJ1-4; no firm D call. The CDR3 totals 12 residues. V dropped 5 bases and J dropped 8 bases, with 9 bases sitting between them. Looked up from germline, CDR1 is LNHDA and CDR2 is SQIVND (reference sequence). The CDR3 bases are TGTGCCAGTAGTGCCAGCGGGGAAAAACTGTTTTTT. It specifies CASSASGEKLFF.

This clonotype has a count of ten or more. The V gene is TRBV5-1, the J gene TRBJ1-1, with D maybe TRBD1 (6 bases). Germline lookup yields CDR1 SGHRS and CDR2 YFSETQ. V was trimmed by 3 bases and J by 1 base, leaving 13 bases between them. The CDR3 runs to 15 residues. This CDR3 reads CASSYLGHTNTEAFF. The CDR3 DNA is TGCGCCAGCAGCTACTTGGGACACACGAACACTGAAGCTTTCTTT.

This chain joins TRBV20-1 and TRBJ2-3; D unclear. CDR1 and CDR2 (germline): DFQATT, SNEGSKA (reference sequence). The V end lost 1 base, the J end lost 3 bases, and 8 bases lay between the germline ends. There are 13 residues in the CDR3. The CDR3 DNA follows: TGCAGTGCTAGAGTAGCACCTACAGATACGCAGTATTTT. This encodes CSARVAPTDTQYF.

The chain links TRBV27 to TRBJ2-3; TRBD1 might be the D (6 bases). The germline gives CDR1 MNHEY, CDR2 SMNVEV (reference sequence). V lost 5 bases and J 6 bases, leaving 9 bases between the germline ends. The CDR3 contains 12 residues. CDR3 in DNA: TGTGCCAGCAGTGACAGGTCCGATACGCAGTATTTT. Protein product: CASSDRSDTQYF.